This T cell receptor beta chain was sequenced for a study of blood T cell repertoires in COVID-19. Overall study: The cDNA or gDNA used as material had been derived from T cells, B-cell-depleted T cells, or PBMCs.

Generated by immunoSEQ multiplex PCR, the TCRdb table keeps only in-frame clones and is missing some. Of 100,000 to 150,000 clones listed, 70% to 85% are singletons. In this sample, this clone turned up once. What was sequenced was peripheral blood. The sequence was obtained from a woman aged 55-70 years with acute or convalescent COVID-19.

CDR3 nucleotide sequence: TGTGCCAGCAGTTTAGGGACAGGGTTCACAGATACGCAGTATTTT. Amino acids: CASSLGTGFTDTQYF. The chain employs TRBV27 and TRBJ2-3; 9 bases are a match to TRBD1. V trimming: 2 bases; J trimming: 2 bases; junction bases outside the gene matches: 2. Germline CDR1 MNHEY, CDR2 SMNVEV (reference sequence). The CDR3 is 15 residues long.